This TCR beta chain was sequenced for a study of Graves' ophthalmopathy and Graves' hyperthyroidism. Researchers classed hyperthyroidism as stable given no ophthalmopathy within 18 months of follow-up. Scientists amplified the TCR beta CDR3 regions from RNA transcripts. First-round RT-PCR relied on HTBI primers, and a second-round multiplex PCR came next. TCRdb reprocessed the multiplex PCR reads via MiXCR and lists one record per CDR3 protein. The table records about 620,000 distinct CDR3 sequences, about a fifth of them present only once. V dropped 8 bases and J dropped 3 bases, with 11 bases sitting between them. The length of the CDR3 is 13 residues. In germline, CDR1 is SEHNR, CDR2 FQNEAQ (reference sequence).

The chain carries TRBV7-9 and TRBJ2-4; D is possibly TRBD1 (6 bases). The sequence came from a woman between 18 and 29 years old with stable Graves' hyperthyroidism. Some clones in this sample may be carry-over from other donors' samples. Sample: peripheral blood. DNA of the CDR3: TGTGCCAGCGTGGACAGCGACAAAAACATTCAGTACTTC. Protein sequence: CASVDSDKNIQYF. Supplemented by reference TRBV7-9 and TRBJ2-4, the full variable domain reads DTGVSQNPRHKITKRGQNVTFRCDPISEHNRLYWYRQTLGQGPEFLTYFQNEAQLEKSRLLSDRFSAERPKGSFSTLEIQRTEQGDSAMYLCASVDSDKNIQYFGAGTRLSVL.